Each of the 2 T cell receptor beta chains below was sequenced from the same sample in a study of glioma-infiltrating T cells after dendritic cell vaccination. The repertoire was sequenced with immunoSEQ multiplex PCR; TCRdb's copy has only in-frame clones and lacks some. The table lists fewer than 60,000 clones, 75% to 90% of them singletons. Time point described: after dendritic cell vaccination, including at tumor progression/relapse. Sequenced here: blood, sampled after dendritic cell vaccination. These receptor sequences come from a human donor with glioblastoma.

The chain combines TRBV19 with TRBJ2-7; 7 nucleotides agree with TRBD1. The CDR3 runs to 17 residues. The trim removed 5 bases at V and 5 bases at J, leaving 18 bases unmatched. Germline values: CDR1 LNHDA, CDR2 SQIVND (reference sequence). In DNA form, the CDR3 reads TGTGCCAGTAGTCCCCTACATAATCGACAGGGTACGAACGAGCAGTACTTC. Translated: CASSPLHNRQGTNEQYF.

With regard to this clone: This specimen includes other DNA sequences encoding the same CDR3. This chain uses TRBV5-4 with TRBJ2-3; 10 bases fit TRBD2. CDR3 length equals 15 residues. V lost 0 bases to trimming and J lost 9 bases; unmatched junction nucleotides: 7. Germline assignment: CDR1 SGHNT and CDR2 YYREEE (reference sequence). The DNA of the CDR3 is TGTGCCAGCAGCTTGGGGACTAGCGGCCCCGGGACGCAGTATTTT. Translated, it gives CASSLGTSGPGTQYF.